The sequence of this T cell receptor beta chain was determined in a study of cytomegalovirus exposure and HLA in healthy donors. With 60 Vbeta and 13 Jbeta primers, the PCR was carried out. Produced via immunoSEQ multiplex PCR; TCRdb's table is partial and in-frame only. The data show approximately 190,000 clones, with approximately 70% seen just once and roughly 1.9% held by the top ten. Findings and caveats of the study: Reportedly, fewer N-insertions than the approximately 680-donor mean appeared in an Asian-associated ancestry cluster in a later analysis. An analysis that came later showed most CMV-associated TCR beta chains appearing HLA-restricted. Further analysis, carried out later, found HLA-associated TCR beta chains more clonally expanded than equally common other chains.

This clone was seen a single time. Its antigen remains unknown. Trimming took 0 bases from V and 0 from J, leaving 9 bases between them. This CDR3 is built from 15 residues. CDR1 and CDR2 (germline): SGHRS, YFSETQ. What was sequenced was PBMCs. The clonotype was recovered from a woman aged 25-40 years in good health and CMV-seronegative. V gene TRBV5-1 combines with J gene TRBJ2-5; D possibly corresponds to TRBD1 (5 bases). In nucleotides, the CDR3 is TGCGCCAGCAGCTTGGTGACAGAGAACCAAGAGACCCAGTACTTC. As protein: CASSLVTENQETQYF.